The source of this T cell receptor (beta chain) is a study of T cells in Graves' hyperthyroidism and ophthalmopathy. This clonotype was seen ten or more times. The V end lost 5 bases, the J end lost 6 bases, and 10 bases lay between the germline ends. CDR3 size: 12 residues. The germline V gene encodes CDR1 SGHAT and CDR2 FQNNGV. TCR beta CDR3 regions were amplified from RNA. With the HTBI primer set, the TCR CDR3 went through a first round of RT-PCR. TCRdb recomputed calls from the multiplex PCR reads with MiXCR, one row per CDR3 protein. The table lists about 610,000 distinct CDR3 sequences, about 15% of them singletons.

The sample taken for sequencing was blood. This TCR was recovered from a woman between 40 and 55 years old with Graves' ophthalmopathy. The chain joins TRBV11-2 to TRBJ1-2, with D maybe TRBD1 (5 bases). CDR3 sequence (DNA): TGTGCCAGCAGCCTCCGGGGGAATGGCTACACCTTC. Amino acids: CASSLRGNGYTF.